These T cell receptor beta chains were read from a single sample in a study of blood T cell repertoires in COVID-19. Measured with immunoSEQ multiplex PCR; TCRdb has only the in-frame clones, and not every one. The sample holds 140,000 to 150,000 clones, 88% seen once. The sequenced material came from peripheral blood. Every receptor here comes from a human donor in a cohort sampled during active COVID-19. Both conserved end residues are part of each CDR3. D genes are given only for firm matches. Size is stated for part of the rows, as once, few or many counts, or as a class when the clone is expanded.

length	V	D	size	J	DNA	CDR3
13	TRBV4-2	TRBD1	.	TRBJ2-1	TGTGCCAGCAGCGACAGGGTCTACAATGAGCAGTTCTTC	CASSDRVYNEQFF
14	TRBV30	.	.	TRBJ1-3	TGTGCCTGGAGTGATTGGTTCGGTGGAAACACCATATATTTT	CAWSDWFGGNTIYF
16	TRBV29-1	.	.	TRBJ2-7	TGCAGCGTTGAAGCCCTTTTACCAGGGGTACTCTACGAGCAGTACTTC	CSVEALLPGVLYEQYF
15	TRBV6-2/TRBV6-3	.	.	TRBJ1-4	TGTGCCAGCAGCCAGTCGTGGCGGTCTAATGAAAAACTGTTTTTT	CASSQSWRSNEKLFF
13	TRBV5-1	.	.	TRBJ1-1	TGCGCCAGCAGCCTCAGGGGAGTGGTCGCAGCTTTCTTT	CASSLRGVVAAFF
15	TRBV5-1	TRBD1	once	TRBJ2-7	TGCGCCAGCAGCCCCCGGACAGGACTTCCCTACGAGCAGTACTTC	CASSPRTGLPYEQYF
13	TRBV6-5	.	.	TRBJ2-7	TGTGCCAGCAGTTACGAGGCAGGGCGCGAGCAGTACTTC	CASSYEAGREQYF
13	TRBV7-2	.	.	TRBJ2-1	TGTGCCAGCCGAGCTTATAACCTCAATGAGCAGTTCTTC	CASRAYNLNEQFF
14	TRBV27	.	.	TRBJ1-1	TGTGCCAGCAGTTTCCGACAGTCCCAAACTGAAGCTTTCTTT	CASSFRQSQTEAFF
13	TRBV6-5	.	.	TRBJ1-2	TGTGCCAGCAGTTACGGGGGGACCTATGGCTACACCTTC	CASSYGGTYGYTF
15	TRBV7-6	TRBD1	.	TRBJ2-4	TGTGCCAGCAGCCAAACAGGGGGAGGTGTGAACATTCAGTACTTC	CASSQTGGGVNIQYF
16	TRBV6-6	TRBD2	.	TRBJ2-7	TGTGCCAGCAGTTACTCTATCGCGGGGGGGGCCTACGAGCAGTACTTC	CASSYSIAGGAYEQYF
14	TRBV7-2	.	.	TRBJ2-5	TGTGCCAGCAGCTTTATACAGGTCCAAGAGACCCAGTACTTC	CASSFIQVQETQYF
14	TRBV7-3	.	few	TRBJ2-2	TGTGCCAGCAGCTTAACGCAGGGCGTCGGGGAGCTGTTTTTT	CASSLTQGVGELFF
16	TRBV30	.	.	TRBJ2-7	TGTGCCTGGAGCCCTGACTACGGTGTCGTCACCTACGAGCAGTACTTC	CAWSPDYGVVTYEQYF
16	TRBV13	.	once	TRBJ1-2	TGTGCCAGCAGCCCTAATCCTGGGGCGAATAACTATGGCTACACCTTC	CASSPNPGANNYGYTF
16	TRBV7-2	TRBD2	.	TRBJ2-3	TGTGCCAGCAGCTTAGATGGGGGAGGGCTCACAGATACGCAGTATTTT	CASSLDGGGLTDTQYF
13	TRBV4-3	.	once	TRBJ1-2	TGCGCCAGCAGCCAAGACCCCGGGGAAGGCTACACCTTC	CASSQDPGEGYTF
16	TRBV25-1	TRBD2	.	TRBJ2-1	TGTGCCAGCAGTGAAGTGACGGGAGGAAGGAACAATGAGCAGTTCTTC	CASSEVTGGRNNEQFF
15	TRBV3-1/TRBV3-2	TRBD2	.	TRBJ2-3	TGTGCCAGCAGCCAGGGAAGCGGGGGGCGAGATACGCAGTATTTT	CASSQGSGGRDTQYF
17	TRBV7-3	TRBD2	.	TRBJ2-2	TGTGCCAGCAGATATGGGAGCGGGAGGTATAACACCGGGGAGCTGTTTTTT	CASRYGSGRYNTGELFF
12	TRBV5-1	.	.	TRBJ2-4	TGCGCCAGCAGCTTGGACTCGTACATTCAGTACTTC	CASSLDSYIQYF
14	TRBV19	TRBD1	.	TRBJ2-2	TGTGCCATAGAAGGACAGGGGGGGATCGGGGAGCTGTTTTTT	CAIEGQGGIGELFF
21	TRBV5-1	TRBD2	.	TRBJ2-6	TGCGCCAGCAGCCCCTCTTGGAGGAGCGGGGCCTCGAGCTCTGGGGCCAACGTCCTGACTTTC	CASSPSWRSGASSSGANVLTF
15	TRBV19	TRBD1	once	TRBJ1-5	TGTGCCAGTCACAGGGGTTACCCTAGCAATCAGCCCCAGCATTTT	CASHRGYPSNQPQHF
15	TRBV4-1	.	.	TRBJ1-5	TGCGCCAGCAGCCCTTCCCCGGGGGGCAGTCAGCCCCAGCATTTT	CASSPSPGGSQPQHF
14	TRBV27	.	.	TRBJ2-3	TGTGCCAGCAGTTTACTTCTCCCCGCAGATACGCAGTATTTT	CASSLLLPADTQYF
13	TRBV7-2	TRBD1	.	TRBJ2-1	TGTGCCAGCAGCTTAGGAGGGGGCGGTGAGCAGTTCTTC	CASSLGGGGEQFF
15	TRBV4-2	TRBD1	.	TRBJ1-1	TGTGCCAGCAGCGACGTGGGACAGGGATGGTTGTTCGCTTTCTTT	CASSDVGQGWLFAFF
14	TRBV5-4	TRBD1	.	TRBJ2-7	TGTGCCAGCAGCGTCAATACAGGGGGGCGCGAGCAGTACTTC	CASSVNTGGREQYF
15	TRBV4-1	TRBD2	.	TRBJ2-1	TGCGCCAGCAGCCGCCTGGGACTAGCCGACAATGAGCAGTTCTTC	CASSRLGLADNEQFF
14	TRBV5-1	.	once	TRBJ2-5	TGCGCCAGCAGCTTGGGACAGCTCCAAGAGACCCAGTACTTC	CASSLGQLQETQYF
15	TRBV1	.	.	TRBJ2-7	TGCACCAGCAGCCAAGAATTGGCGGGCGCCAGGGAGCAGTACTTC	CTSSQELAGAREQYF